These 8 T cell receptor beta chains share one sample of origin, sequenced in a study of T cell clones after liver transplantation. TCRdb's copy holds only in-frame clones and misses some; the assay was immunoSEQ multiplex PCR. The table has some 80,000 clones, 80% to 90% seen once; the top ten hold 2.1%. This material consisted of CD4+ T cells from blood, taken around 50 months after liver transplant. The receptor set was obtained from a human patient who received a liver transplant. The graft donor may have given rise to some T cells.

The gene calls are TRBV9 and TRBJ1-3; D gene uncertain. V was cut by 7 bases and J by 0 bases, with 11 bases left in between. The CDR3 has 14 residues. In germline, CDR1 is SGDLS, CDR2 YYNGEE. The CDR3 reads CASSSLFSGNTIYF. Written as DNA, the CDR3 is TGTGCCAGCTCGTCCCTCTTCTCTGGAAACACCATATATTTT.

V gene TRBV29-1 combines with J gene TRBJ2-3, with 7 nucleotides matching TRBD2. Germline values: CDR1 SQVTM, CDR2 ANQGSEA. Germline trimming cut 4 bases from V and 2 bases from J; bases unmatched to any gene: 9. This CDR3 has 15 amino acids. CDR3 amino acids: CSVGGLAAFTDTQYF. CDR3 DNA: TGCAGCGTTGGCGGGCTAGCGGCATTCACAGATACGCAGTATTTT.

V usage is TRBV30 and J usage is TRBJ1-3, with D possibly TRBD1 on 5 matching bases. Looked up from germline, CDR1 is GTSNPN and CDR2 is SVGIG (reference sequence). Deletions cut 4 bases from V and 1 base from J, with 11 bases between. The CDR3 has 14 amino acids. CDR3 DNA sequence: TGTGCCTGGACCCAGGGACGGTCTGGAAACACCATATATTTT. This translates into CAWTQGRSGNTIYF.

This CDR3 is CASSYSVEGEQYF. DNA of the CDR3: TGTGCCAGCAGTTACTCAGTTGAGGGGGAGCAGTACTTC. V and J are TRBV6-6 and TRBJ2-7; perhaps D is TRBD1 or TRBD2 (5 bases each). Per germline, CDR1 MNHNY and CDR2 SVGAGI (reference sequence). This CDR3 contains 13 residues. The germline V and J ends were trimmed by 0 bases and 7 bases, with 10 bases remaining between them.

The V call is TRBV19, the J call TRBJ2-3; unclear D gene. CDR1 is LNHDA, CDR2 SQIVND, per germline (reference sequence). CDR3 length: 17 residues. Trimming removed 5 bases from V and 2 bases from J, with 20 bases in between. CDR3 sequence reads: CASSARTGYSFTDTQYF. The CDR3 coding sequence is TGTGCCAGTAGTGCCAGGACGGGCTACTCATTCACAGATACGCAGTATTTT.

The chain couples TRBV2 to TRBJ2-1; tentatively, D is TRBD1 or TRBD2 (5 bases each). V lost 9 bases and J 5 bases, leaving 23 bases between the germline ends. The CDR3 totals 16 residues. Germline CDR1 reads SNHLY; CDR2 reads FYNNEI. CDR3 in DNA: TGTGCCAGTCGTCCAGGGAGAACGGGGACCCACAATGAGCAGTTCTTC. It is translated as CASRPGRTGTHNEQFF.

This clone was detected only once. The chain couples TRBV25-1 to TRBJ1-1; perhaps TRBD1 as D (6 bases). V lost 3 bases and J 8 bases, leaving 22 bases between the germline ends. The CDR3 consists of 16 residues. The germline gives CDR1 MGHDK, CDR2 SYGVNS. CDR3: CASSDRSIRKRGEAFF. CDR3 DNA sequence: TGTGCCAGCAGTGATAGGTCTATTCGAAAAAGGGGGGAAGCTTTCTTT.

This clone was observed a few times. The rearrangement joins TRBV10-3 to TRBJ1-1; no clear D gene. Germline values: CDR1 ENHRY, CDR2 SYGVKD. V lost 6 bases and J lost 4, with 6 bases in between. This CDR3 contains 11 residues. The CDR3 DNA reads TGTGCCATCAGGTTCGGCACTGAAGCTTTCTTT. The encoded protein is CAIRFGTEAFF.